The source of this TCR beta chain is a study of blood T cell repertoires in COVID-19. There are 14 residues in the CDR3. V was pared by 0 bases and J by 7 bases, with 13 bases between. Germline CDR1 reads SGHRS; CDR2 reads YFSETQ. Assay used: immunoSEQ multiplex PCR; TCRdb lists only in-frame clones, some missing. Altogether some 200,000 clones are present, around 82% being singletons, with the ten largest covering around 9.5%. The V and J genes are TRBV5-1 and TRBJ1-2; D is unresolved. The sample comprised peripheral blood. This TCR came from a woman older than 75 with acute or convalescent COVID-19. In DNA, the CDR3 is TGCGCCAGCAGCTTGGGTATTCGGGAAACTGGCTACACCTTC. Translating gives CASSLGIRETGYTF. The complete variable domain, with remaining parts taken from reference TRBV5-1 and TRBJ1-2, reads KAGVTQTPRYLIKTRGQQVTLSCSPISGHRSVSWYQQTPGQGLQFLFEYFSETQRNKGNFPGRFSGRQFSNSRSEMNVSTLELGDSALYLCASSLGIRETGYTFGSGTRLTVV.